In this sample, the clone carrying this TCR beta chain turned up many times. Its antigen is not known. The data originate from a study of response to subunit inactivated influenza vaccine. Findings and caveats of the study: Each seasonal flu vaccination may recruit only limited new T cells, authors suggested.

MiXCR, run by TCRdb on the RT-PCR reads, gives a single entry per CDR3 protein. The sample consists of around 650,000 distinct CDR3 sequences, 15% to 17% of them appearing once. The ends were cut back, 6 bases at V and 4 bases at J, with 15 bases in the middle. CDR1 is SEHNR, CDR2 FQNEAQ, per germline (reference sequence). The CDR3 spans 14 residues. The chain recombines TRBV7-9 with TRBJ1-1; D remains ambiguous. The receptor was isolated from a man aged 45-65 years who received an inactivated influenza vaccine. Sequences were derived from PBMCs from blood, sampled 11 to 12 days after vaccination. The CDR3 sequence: CASRGRVRGTEAFF. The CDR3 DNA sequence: TGTGCCAGCAGAGGACGGGTCCGGGGCACTGAAGCTTTCTTT.